The TCR beta chain under discussion was sequenced for a study of T cell responses to AZD1222 COVID-19 vaccine. Libraries were prepared by immunoSEQ multiplex PCR; TCRdb keeps only in-frame clonotypes and omits some of them. Of more than 80,000 clones detected, roughly nine tenths appear once; the ten largest clones hold 3.1%. Study-wide results and caveats: Rises in breadth and depth of Spike-specific TCRs came after two AZD1222 doses.

This clone came up once. Its antigen is unknown. Sample: peripheral blood, taken 28 days after the second AZD1222 dose. The TCR originated in an adult who received the AZD1222 COVID-19 vaccine.

The CDR3 reads CASRMGEGTEAFF. CDR3 nucleotide sequence: TGTGCCAGCAGAATGGGGGAGGGCACTGAAGCTTTCTTT. The chain uses TRBV2 and TRBJ1-1, with D maybe TRBD1 (5 bases). This CDR3 comprises 13 residues. Trimming pared 6 bases from V and 4 bases from J, leaving 12 bases between. The germline V gene encodes CDR1 SNHLY and CDR2 FYNNEI.